This T cell receptor beta chain was obtained from a study of Tregs in tolerant kidney transplant recipients. Whole-study context: An approximately 3-day belatacept mixed lymphocyte reaction, sometimes plus 5-day graft donor restimulation, preceded CD4+CD25+CD127- sorting. Sorting used antibodies to exclude donor cells.

Worth noting for this clone: Its antigen is not known.

Sequencing used immunoSEQ multiplex PCR; TCRdb keeps in-frame clones, though not all of them. The sample shows about 44,000 clones, roughly 95% of them seen only once. V was shortened by 1 base and J by 1 base, with 17 bases between the two germline ends. This CDR3 is built from 19 residues. Germline V lookup: CDR1 KGHSH, CDR2 LQKENI. Study results and caveats: Activated donor B cell expansion appeared to reveal the most relevant donor-specific TCRbeta repertoire. This study did not directly address biological reproducibility.

This chain links TRBV18 with TRBJ2-6, with a tentative D call TRBD1 (6 bases). Specimen: Tregs from blood cultured with allogeneic cells. The receptor was isolated from a human donor in good health. The CDR3 region has the DNA TGTGCCAGCTCACCACAGTGGACAGTCGGAGTATCTGGGGCCAACGTCCTGACTTTC. Its translation is CASSPQWTVGVSGANVLTF.